Sequencing of this T cell receptor (beta chain) was carried out in a study of cytomegalovirus exposure and HLA in healthy donors. This clone was seen once. The germline V gene has CDR1 LNHDA and CDR2 SQIVND (reference sequence). The CDR3 length is 20 residues. Trimming took 1 base from V and 4 from J; bases not matched to a gene: 21. Clones were sequenced by immunoSEQ multiplex PCR, and TCRdb holds only the in-frame ones, with some missing. The data show 100,000 to 150,000 clones, roughly 90% seen once. Sequencing was done on a sample of PBMCs. This receptor was obtained from a woman aged 18-29 years in good health and CMV-seronegative. The rearrangement joins TRBV19 to TRBJ2-5; 7 nucleotides line up with TRBD2. For the CDR3, the DNA is TGTGCCAGTAGTATAGGGCTTGCTACTGGCAGTGGGGGGGTAGCAGAGACCCAGTACTTC. Protein sequence: CASSIGLATGSGGVAETQYF. Looking up the rest from reference TRBV19 and TRBJ2-5 gives the full variable domain: DGGITQSPKYLFRKEGQNVTLSCEQNLNHDAMYWYRQDPGQGLRLIYYSQIVNDFQKGDIAEGYSVSREKKESFPLTVTSAQKNPTAFYLCASSIGLATGSGGVAETQYFGPGTRLLVL.